Presented here are 20 T cell receptor beta chains from one specimen sequenced in a study of T-cell reconstitution after alpha-beta-depleted transplantation in children (dated by TCRdb to about 2016). Receptor amplification or capture employed PCR. Sequencing relied on an Illumina HiSeq 2500. TCR library preparation used molecular barcoding, with unique molecular identifiers applied to normalize quantification of the TCRbeta repertoire. TCRdb reprocessing: public reads trimmed at Q25 with fastp, clones called with MiXCR, in-frame beta chains kept. Identical CDR3 proteins give one entry, which carries the most common genes and DNA. This sample holds some 590,000 distinct CDR3 sequences; more than 9% were observed only once. The ten largest make up about 4% of the sample. The sample here was PBMCs from the stem cell graft donor, taken from the stem cell graft. These receptor sequences come from a human donor who donated a stem cell graft to a child with acute myeloid leukemia.

This clonotype was counted ten times or more. V gene TRBV20-1 combines with J gene TRBJ1-1; D gene unclear. V was clipped by 1 base and J by 3 bases, with 12 bases between them. The V gene's germline CDR1 is DFQATT and CDR2 SNEGSKA (reference sequence). The CDR3 is 14 amino acids. The CDR3, as DNA: TGCAGTGCTAGAGTCCTCGGGGTTTACACTGAAGCTTTCTTT. This gives the protein CSARVLGVYTEAFF.

In its sample, this clonotype was seen many times. This rearrangement joins TRBV25-1 to TRBJ1-3, with D perhaps TRBD1 (6 bases). Germline CDR1 MGHDK, CDR2 SYGVNS. The CDR3 runs 15 residues. With 8 bases removed from V and 3 bases from J, the gap between germline ends came to 17 bases. CDR3 nucleotides: TGTGCCAGCTCCCTCGATCGGGGGCTTGGAAACACCATATATTTT. The encoded protein is CASSLDRGLGNTIYF.

There are many counts of this clonotype. The chain joins TRBV29-1 to TRBJ2-2; no firm D call. Germline V gene sequence: CDR1 SQVTM, CDR2 ANQGSEA. The CDR3 runs to 15 residues. Trimming stripped 0 bases from V and 6 bases from J, with 14 bases between. CDR3 sequence (DNA): TGCAGCGTTGAAGACGGCGAGATGCGGCCCGGGGAGCTGTTTTTT. Translated, it gives CSVEDGEMRPGELFF.

This clonotype was seen a few times. The CDR3 loop reads CSTYRDGVYTF. The CDR3 DNA reads TGCAGTACTTACAGGGATGGTGTCTACACCTTC. V usage is TRBV20-1 and J usage is TRBJ1-2; possible D gene TRBD1, 6 bases. Germline V lookup: CDR1 DFQATT, CDR2 SNEGSKA (reference sequence). The CDR3 is made up of 11 amino acids. V lost 8 bases to trimming and J lost 10 bases, with 17 bases between them.

The CDR3 DNA follows: TGTGCCAGCAGTGCCCGGGACTGGTACCAAGAGACCCAGTACTTC. It codes for CASSARDWYQETQYF. V gene TRBV25-1 combines with J gene TRBJ2-5; perhaps TRBD2 as D (6 bases). The CDR3 totals 15 residues. Trimming pared 4 bases from V and 0 bases from J, leaving 12 bases between. Germline V gene lookup returns CDR1 MGHDK and CDR2 SYGVNS.

V and J are TRBV7-9 and TRBJ1-5; D possibly corresponds to TRBD1 (5 bases). The CDR3 has 16 residues. Germline V gene data show CDR1 as SEHNR and CDR2 as FQNEAQ (reference sequence). V was shortened by 6 bases and J by 3 bases, with 18 bases between the two germline ends. The CDR3 here is CASSSGWDLDNQPQHF. The CDR3 coding sequence is TGTGCCAGCAGTTCAGGGTGGGATCTTGACAATCAGCCCCAGCATTTT.

This chain connects TRBV28 to TRBJ2-7; perhaps TRBD2 as D (5 bases). Trimming pared 6 bases from V and 4 bases from J, leaving 10 bases between. This CDR3 has 12 amino acids. The germline CDR1 and CDR2 sequences are MDHEN and SYDVKM. The CDR3 coding sequence is TGTGCCAGCAGCTATACTAGGTACGAGCAGTACTTC. Amino acid sequence: CASSYTRYEQYF.

This clonotype was seen a handful of times. The chain is built from TRBV20-1 and TRBJ2-1; 9 bases align to TRBD2. Germline V gene sequence: CDR1 DFQATT, CDR2 SNEGSKA (reference sequence). The CDR3 length is 14 residues. The ends lost 4 bases at V and 4 bases at J; junction bases unmatched: 5. CDR3 coding DNA: TGCAGTGCTATGACAGCGGGAGGTTACAATGAGCAGTTCTTC. Translating it yields CSAMTAGGYNEQFF.

This clonotype was detected ten times or more. V is TRBV29-1 and J is TRBJ2-1, with D possibly TRBD2 on 6 matching bases. Between the trimmed V and J ends, which lost 3 bases and 6 bases, there was a span of 21 bases. CDR1 and CDR2 from the germline V gene are SQVTM and ANQGSEA. CDR3 size: 16 residues. The CDR3 coding sequence is TGCAGCGTTGAGTCGCCAAAGGACTACCAAATCAATGAGCAGTTCTTC. Protein: CSVESPKDYQINEQFF.

On this clonotype itself: This could be a read error, since a much larger clone is one nucleotide away. The chain carries TRBV6-5 and TRBJ2-1; 8 bases match TRBD2. CDR1 and CDR2 (germline): MNHEY, SVGAGI. This CDR3 has 16 residues. The CDR3 DNA follows: TGTGCCAGCATTTACTCGGCTAGCGGGTCCTACAATGAGCAGTTCTTC. Translation: CASIYSASGSYNEQFF.

This clonotype turned up a few times. The chain combines TRBV20-1 with TRBJ1-1, with a tentative D call TRBD1 (6 bases). The CDR3 has 14 amino acids. Germline CDR1 DFQATT, CDR2 SNEGSKA (reference sequence). Trimming cost V 6 bases and J 1 base, with 15 bases left between them. The CDR3 here is CSAPPQGRNTEAFF. The CDR3 nucleotides read TGCAGTGCCCCCCCCCAGGGGCGGAACACTGAAGCTTTCTTT.

V gene TRBV5-1 combines with J gene TRBJ2-5; TRBD2 matches 7 bases. Trimming at V came to 5 bases and at J to 7 bases, leaving 17 bases not matched to a gene. This CDR3 contains 16 residues. Germline V gene sequence: CDR1 SGHRS, CDR2 YFSETQ. As DNA, the CDR3 is TGCGCCAGCAGGAGTGCTCTTTCGGGGGGAGGTGGGACCCAGTACTTC. Translated: CASRSALSGGGGTQYF.

This clonotype has only one observation. V gene TRBV7-3 combines with J gene TRBJ2-1, with TRBD2 as a possible D gene (5 bases). Germline CDR1 and CDR2: SGHTA and FQGTGA. The CDR3 extends over 11 amino acids. V was pared by 8 bases and J by 6 bases, with 8 bases between. CDR3 in amino acids: CASGRANEQFF. CDR3 DNA: TGTGCCAGCGGGCGGGCCAATGAGCAGTTCTTC.

This chain links TRBV20-1 with TRBJ2-2; 10 positions match TRBD2. The CDR3 is 16 residues long. V was clipped by 1 base and J by 5 bases; unmatched bases: 7. Germline CDR1 and CDR2: DFQATT and SNEGSKA (reference sequence). The CDR3 region has the DNA TGCAGTGCTAGAGGGGCTAGCGGGAGTTGGACCGGGGAGCTGTTTTTT. It specifies CSARGASGSWTGELFF.

The sample holds a few counts of this clonotype. The rearrangement joins TRBV12-3 or TRBV12-4 to TRBJ1-3; 10 bases fit TRBD1. This CDR3 has 16 amino acids. V lost 4 bases to trimming and J lost 2 bases; unmatched junction nucleotides: 5. CDR3 loop: CASSSVGTGAGNTIYF. The CDR3 DNA sequence: TGTGCCAGCAGTTCAGTCGGGACAGGGGCTGGAAACACCATATATTTT.

This clonotype came up a few times. The J gene is TRBJ1-3, the V gene TRBV7-6, with D unresolved. Trimming left V 5 bases short and J 0 bases short, with 11 bases between. Germline V CDR1 and CDR2: SGHVS, FNYEAQ. The CDR3 has 15 residues. The CDR3 region is CASSRDLISGNTIYF. The CDR3 region has the DNA TGTGCCAGCAGCCGAGACCTTATCTCTGGAAACACCATATATTTT.

The rearrangement links TRBV7-6 to TRBJ2-7, with D possibly matching TRBD2 (6 bases). This CDR3 spans 18 amino acids. Germline CDR1 reads SGHVS; CDR2 reads FNYEAQ. Trimming took off 5 bases at V and 2 bases at J, with 25 bases between the two ends. CDR3 bases: TGTGCCAGCAGCCTGAGCATTACATCAGGAGGGGAAGCCTACGAGCAGTACTTC. Residues: CASSLSITSGGEAYEQYF.

This clonotype was seen repeatedly, ten times or more. The chain recombines TRBV6-2 or TRBV6-3 with TRBJ1-5; no clear D gene. V lost 5 bases to trimming and J lost 1 base, with 12 bases between them. The CDR3 spans 15 residues. Germline V gives CDR1 MNHEY, CDR2 SVGEGT. CDR3 residues: CASSLFARSNQPQHF. The CDR3 nucleotides read TGTGCCAGCAGTCTCTTTGCGCGGAGCAATCAGCCCCAGCATTTT.

This clonotype has only a few counts. The J gene is TRBJ2-5, the V gene TRBV7-9; 9 nucleotides agree with TRBD1. The germline V gene has CDR1 SEHNR and CDR2 FQNEAQ (reference sequence). The CDR3 totals 15 residues. V was pared by 3 bases and J by 8 bases, with 10 bases of the junction left unmatched. The CDR3 DNA follows: TGTGCCAGCAGCTTTGAGACTGGACAGGGGACAACCCAGTACTTC. It codes for CASSFETGQGTTQYF.

In this sample, this clonotype turned up many times. V is TRBV5-1 and J is TRBJ1-1, with D hard to call. Between the trimmed V and J ends, which lost 4 bases and 2 bases, there was a span of 15 bases. Germline V gene data show CDR1 as SGHRS and CDR2 as YFSETQ. The CDR3 is 15 amino acids. As DNA, the CDR3 is TGCGCCAGCAGCGAAAGGACTTCCTACAACACTGAAGCTTTCTTT. Its translation: CASSERTSYNTEAFF. The whole variable domain, filled in from reference TRBV5-1 and TRBJ1-1, reads KAGVTQTPRYLIKTRGQQVTLSCSPISGHRSVSWYQQTPGQGLQFLFEYFSETQRNKGNFPGRFSGRQFSNSRSEMNVSTLELGDSALYLCASSERTSYNTEAFFGQGTRLTVV.